Listed here are 30 T cell receptor beta chains from one sample, sequenced in a study of shared clonotypes between healthy human individuals. This table comes from immunoSEQ multiplex PCR, and its TCRdb copy is limited to in-frame clones, with some not included. The data hold hundreds of thousands of clones, with roughly 70% observed a single time. Sequenced sample: memory CD4+ T cells sorted from blood. Documented subset: CD45RA-negative fraction. The receptors stem from a woman younger than 45 in good health.

The V and J genes are TRBV11-2 and TRBJ1-3; the match to TRBD1 covers 10 bases. Germline CDR1 and CDR2: SGHAT and FQNNGV. The CDR3 has 15 amino acids. Unmatched junction bases numbered 7, after V lost 5 bases and J lost 6 bases. The CDR3 sequence: CASSPLGQGKNTIYF. Written as DNA, the CDR3 is TGTGCCAGCAGCCCACTGGGACAGGGGAAAAACACCATATATTTT.

The V and J genes are TRBV7-3 and TRBJ2-3, with 11 bases matching TRBD2. The trim removed 5 bases at V and 0 bases at J, leaving 4 bases unmatched. The germline CDR1 and CDR2 sequences are SGHTA and FQGTGA. This CDR3 spans 16 amino acids. DNA for the CDR3: TGTGCCAGCAGCCCGAGGACTAGCGGGAGCACAGATACGCAGTATTTT. It encodes CASSPRTSGSTDTQYF. The variable domain in full, with the rest retrieved from reference TRBV7-3 and TRBJ2-3, is GAGVSQTPSNKVTEKGKYVELRCDPISGHTALYWYRQSLGQGPEFLIYFQGTGAADDSGLPNDRFFAVRPEGSVSTLKIQRTERGDSAVYLCASSPRTSGSTDTQYFGPGTRLTVL.

This chain uses TRBV14 with TRBJ2-1; D could derive from TRBD1 or TRBD2 (6 bases each). Germline CDR1 and CDR2: SGHDN and FVKESK. This CDR3 comprises 13 residues. The V end was cut by 0 bases, the J end by 10 bases, with 10 bases between. CDR3 amino acids: CASSQDRGTEQFF. The CDR3 bases are TGTGCCAGCAGCCAAGATCGGGGGACAGAGCAGTTCTTC.

This chain joins TRBV4-2 and TRBJ2-1; TRBD2 is a possible D gene (6 bases). CDR1 and CDR2 from the germline V gene are LGHNA and YNFKEQ. V lost 3 bases and J lost 7, with 16 bases in between. This CDR3 region has 15 residues. CDR3 bases: TGTGCCAGCAGCCAGACGGGAGAACTATCGAATGAGCAGTTCTTC. Amino acid sequence: CASSQTGELSNEQFF.

The rearrangement links TRBV27 to TRBJ1-4, with D possibly being TRBD1 (5 bases). The CDR3 loop spans 14 amino acids. Germline CDR1 and CDR2: MNHEY and SMNVEV (reference sequence). The V gene lost 7 bases and the J gene lost 4 bases, with 13 bases spanning the gap. CDR3 protein: CASKPWGDNEKLFF. The DNA for the CDR3 is TGTGCCAGCAAACCCTGGGGGGATAATGAAAAACTGTTTTTT.

The CDR3 region is CASSRGQGSYNEQFF. The CDR3 DNA sequence: TGTGCCAGTAGTAGAGGACAGGGGTCCTACAATGAGCAGTTCTTC. This chain joins TRBV19 and TRBJ2-1, with 9 bases fitting TRBD1. The V segment lost 4 bases and the J segment 1 base; nucleotides outside the gene matches: 2. Germline values: CDR1 LNHDA, CDR2 SQIVND (reference sequence). The CDR3 totals 15 residues.

The chain couples TRBV5-1 to TRBJ2-2, with D unclear. From germline, CDR1 is SGHRS and CDR2 YFSETQ. V shed 7 bases and J shed 4 bases, with 17 bases lying between them. The CDR3 is 15 residues long. This CDR3 is CASSSNGWGTGELFF. CDR3 nucleotide sequence: TGCGCCAGCTCAAGCAATGGGTGGGGCACCGGGGAGCTGTTTTTT.

CDR3 loop: CASSLGLRGAREPQHF. As DNA, the CDR3 is TGTGCCAGCAGCTTAGGATTGAGGGGGGCTCGGGAGCCCCAGCATTTT. The J gene is TRBJ1-5, the V gene TRBV7-8, with a possible D match to TRBD1 (6 bases). From germline, CDR1 is SGHVS and CDR2 FQNEAQ. The CDR3 is 16 residues long. The V gene lost 1 base and the J gene lost 8 bases, with 18 bases spanning the gap.

This clone has more than one count but fewer than ten. This chain joins TRBV28 and TRBJ1-5; maybe TRBD1 (5 bases). This CDR3 contains 14 residues. Germline-derived CDR1 and CDR2 are MDHEN and SYDVKM. Trimming left V 5 bases short and J 6 bases short, with 14 bases between. Here the CDR3 DNA reads TGTGCCAGCAGTCCCACATCGGGGCTTCAGCCCCAGCATTTT. This gives the protein CASSPTSGLQPQHF.

The chain joins TRBV10-3 to TRBJ1-5; D is ambiguous. The germline gives CDR1 ENHRY, CDR2 SYGVKD. This CDR3 is 12 amino acids long. V was shortened by 2 bases and J by 7 bases, with 6 bases between the two germline ends. The CDR3 nucleotides are TGTGCCATCAGTGAGGGACCCCAGCCCCAGCATTTT. Translating gives CAISEGPQPQHF.

Concerning this clone itself: At the DNA level, this CDR3 is encoded by other sequences in the same sample as well. V usage is TRBV20-1 and J usage is TRBJ2-7; D not resolved. This CDR3 has 11 amino acids. The V end was cut by 1 base, the J end by 3 bases, with 4 bases between. Germline V gene sequence: CDR1 DFQATT, CDR2 SNEGSKA (reference sequence). The CDR3 DNA follows: TGCAGTGCTAGAGGGGACTACGAGCAGTACTTC. Translation gives CSARGDYEQYF.

This clone showed up just a few times. The V and J genes are TRBV7-6 and TRBJ2-1; 7 positions match TRBD1. There are 17 residues in the CDR3. Germline V gene lookup returns CDR1 SGHVS and CDR2 FNYEAQ. Trimming removed 5 bases from V and 1 base from J; junction bases left unmatched: 11. The CDR3 nucleotides read TGTGCCAGCAGCCAAAGAGGGACAGTCGAATCCTACAATGAGCAGTTCTTC. The encoded protein is CASSQRGTVESYNEQFF.

As to this clone: Within the sample, other DNA sequences also encode this same CDR3. The V gene is TRBV30, the J gene TRBJ2-1, with 8 positions matching TRBD2. Germline V gives CDR1 GTSNPN, CDR2 SVGIG (reference sequence). V gave up 0 bases and J gave up 3 bases; unmatched junction bases: 4. This CDR3 is built from 15 residues. CDR3 amino acids: CAWSVGLAGYNEQFF. In nucleotides, the CDR3 is TGTGCCTGGAGTGTAGGGCTAGCGGGCTACAATGAGCAGTTCTTC.

The V and J genes are TRBV6-6 and TRBJ2-7; 8 nucleotides line up with TRBD2. V was clipped by 7 bases and J by 1 base; unmatched bases: 9. Looked up from germline, CDR1 is MNHNY and CDR2 is SVGAGI (reference sequence). This CDR3 has 15 amino acids. CDR3: CASNPAVAGSYEQYF. DNA for the CDR3: TGTGCCAGCAACCCCGCCGTAGCGGGATCCTACGAGCAGTACTTC.

This clone has more than one count but fewer than ten. The chain links TRBV28 to TRBJ2-1; D call uncertain. Germline CDR1 and CDR2: MDHEN and SYDVKM. This CDR3 is 15 amino acids long. Trimming shortened V by 5 bases and J by 8 bases, and 19 bases separated the two germline ends. Here the CDR3 DNA reads TGTGCCAGCAGTCCGGCGGTTGGAGTGATCGATGAGCAGTTCTTC. Encoded protein: CASSPAVGVIDEQFF.

This sequence joins TRBV6-1 and TRBJ1-1; D might be TRBD1 (5 bases). This CDR3 has 14 residues. V dropped 7 bases and J dropped 0 bases, with 12 bases sitting between them. Per the germline V gene, CDR1 is MNHNS and CDR2 is SASEGT. CDR3 coding DNA: TGTGCCAGCACTCCTACAGGTGTGAACACTGAAGCTTTCTTT. Translated, it gives CASTPTGVNTEAFF.

The V gene is TRBV30, the J gene TRBJ2-3; 10 bases are a match to TRBD2. CDR1 GTSNPN and CDR2 SVGIG come from the germline V gene (reference sequence). The junction had 8 bases not matched to a gene; V was cut back by 0 bases and J by 2 bases. The CDR3 covers 17 residues. The CDR3 protein is CAWSVQWTSGLTDTQYF. CDR3 DNA sequence: TGTGCCTGGAGTGTACAGTGGACTAGCGGACTCACAGATACGCAGTATTTT. Full variable domain (rest looked up from reference TRBV30 and TRBJ2-3): SQTIHQWPATLVQPVGSPLSLECTVEGTSNPNLYWYRQAAGRGLQLLFYSVGIGQISSEVPQNLSASRPQDRQFILSSKKLLLSDSGFYLCAWSVQWTSGLTDTQYFGPGTRLTVL.

This sequence joins TRBV14 and TRBJ2-6; 8 nucleotides agree with TRBD1. Germline V gene sequence: CDR1 SGHDN, CDR2 FVKESK. Trimming at V came to 0 bases and at J to 3 bases, leaving 13 bases not matched to a gene. The CDR3 totals 20 residues. Written as DNA, the CDR3 is TGTGCCAGCAGCCAAGAGAGTCGGGCAGGGGGCTTCTTTGGGGCCAACGTCCTGACTTTC. Translating it yields CASSQESRAGGFFGANVLTF.

CDR3 loop: CASSVTVNQPQHF. CDR3 nucleotides: TGTGCCAGCAGTGTGACAGTCAATCAGCCCCAGCATTTT. The J gene is TRBJ1-5, the V gene TRBV6-1; the D gene is possibly TRBD1 (5 bases). Germline CDR1 is MNHNS and CDR2 is SASEGT. V lost 4 bases, J lost 3 bases, and 7 bases lay in between. This CDR3 contains 13 residues.

V and J are TRBV5-1 and TRBJ1-5; D not certain. Trimming removed 6 bases at V and 1 base at J, with 14 bases between. The CDR3 has 15 amino acids. Germline V lookup: CDR1 SGHRS, CDR2 YFSETQ. The CDR3 nucleotides are TGCGCCAGCATTTCCGAGTCATGGAGCAATCAGCCCCAGCATTTT. Residues: CASISESWSNQPQHF.

In the case of this clone: The junction differs from germline at one of its ends, possibly a read error. The chain links TRBV4-1 to TRBJ2-7; TRBD1 matches 8 bases. CDR1 MGHRA and CDR2 YSYEKL come from the germline V gene. The length of the CDR3 is 14 residues. CDR3 nucleotides: TGCGCCAGCAGCCCTCGGGACAGGTCCTACGAGCAGCACTTC. Its protein is CASSPRDRSYEQHF.

The chain uses TRBV6-1 and TRBJ2-4, with 8 positions matching TRBD1. V gave up 8 bases and J gave up 0 bases; unmatched junction bases: 6. This CDR3 comprises 15 residues. Germline CDR1 is MNHNS and CDR2 is SASEGT. This chain's CDR3 is CASGGQDLAKNIQYF. The CDR3 DNA reads TGTGCCAGCGGGGGACAGGACCTAGCCAAAAACATTCAGTACTTC.

The chain uses TRBV18 and TRBJ2-5; possibly TRBD1 for D (5 bases). The germline V and J ends were trimmed by 2 bases and 5 bases, with 9 bases remaining between them. This CDR3 is built from 13 residues. Germline CDR1 is KGHSH and CDR2 is LQKENI. The CDR3 bases are TGTGCCAGCTCACCAATATCAGGGGAGACCCAGTACTTC. The encoded protein is CASSPISGETQYF.

This sequence joins TRBV2 and TRBJ2-7; 9 nucleotides line up with TRBD1. Looked up from germline, CDR1 is SNHLY and CDR2 is FYNNEI. With V trimmed by 6 bases and J by 3 bases, 6 bases remained unmatched. This CDR3 contains 14 residues. DNA of the CDR3: TGTGCCAGCAGCGCCGGGACAGGGTACTACGAGCAGTACTTC. Its protein product is CASSAGTGYYEQYF.

The chain joins TRBV19 to TRBJ1-5, with a weak D call TRBD1 (6 bases). Trimming removed 8 bases at V and 2 bases at J, with 31 bases between. In germline, CDR1 is LNHDA, CDR2 SQIVND (reference sequence). This CDR3 region has 20 residues. The CDR3 reads CASSPPLVRGVHIGNQPQHF. CDR3 in DNA: TGTGCCAGTTCTCCACCTCTCGTTAGGGGGGTCCATATAGGCAATCAGCCCCAGCATTTT.

This clone was detected only once. The rearrangement joins TRBV29-1 to TRBJ1-1; D unclear. V shed 4 bases and J shed 7 bases, with 13 bases lying between them. This CDR3 has 12 residues. Per germline, CDR1 SQVTM and CDR2 ANQGSEA. The CDR3 nucleotides are TGCAGCGTTGTTTTATCAGCAAATGAAGCTTTCTTT. It encodes CSVVLSANEAFF. Full variable domain (missing parts from reference TRBV29-1 and TRBJ1-1): SAVISQKPSRDICQRGTSLTIQCQVDSQVTMMFWYRQQPGQSLTLIATANQGSEATYESGFVIDKFPISRPNLTFSTLTVSNMSPEDSSIYLCSVVLSANEAFFGQGTRLTVV.

This clone has more than one count but fewer than ten. The rearrangement links TRBV7-2 to TRBJ1-1; 7 positions match TRBD1. The CDR3 extends over 13 amino acids. V shed 1 base and J 8 bases; nucleotides not matched to a gene: 4. From germline, CDR1 is SGHTA and CDR2 FQGNSA. CDR3 coding DNA: TGTGCCAGCAGCTTAGGGAGGGACAGAGAAGCTTTCTTT. The encoded protein is CASSLGRDREAFF.

The chain carries TRBV7-9 and TRBJ1-2; 8 positions match TRBD1. The V and J ends lost 5 bases and 4 bases, in that order; junction bases with no gene match: 3. CDR3 length equals 13 residues. CDR1 and CDR2 (germline): SEHNR, FQNEAQ (reference sequence). CDR3 protein: CASSPDRAYGYTF. The CDR3 DNA is TGTGCCAGCAGCCCGGACAGGGCCTATGGCTACACCTTC.

The V call is TRBV28, the J call TRBJ2-5; D not resolved. The germline CDR1 and CDR2 sequences are MDHEN and SYDVKM. Between the trimmed V and J ends, which lost 3 bases and 5 bases, there was a span of 16 bases. The CDR3 spans 15 residues. The CDR3 is CASSFLSSRTETQYF. CDR3 nucleotides: TGTGCCAGCAGTTTTCTTAGTAGCCGAACGGAGACCCAGTACTTC.

This chain uses TRBV10-1 with TRBJ2-3; D perhaps matches TRBD1 (6 bases). V was pared by 4 bases and J by 4 bases, with 9 bases between. CDR1 and CDR2 from the germline V gene are WNHNN and SYGVQD (reference sequence). This CDR3 region has 13 residues. Here the CDR3 reads CASSVRGPDTQYF. The DNA for the CDR3 is TGCGCCAGCAGTGTCAGGGGCCCAGATACGCAGTATTTT.